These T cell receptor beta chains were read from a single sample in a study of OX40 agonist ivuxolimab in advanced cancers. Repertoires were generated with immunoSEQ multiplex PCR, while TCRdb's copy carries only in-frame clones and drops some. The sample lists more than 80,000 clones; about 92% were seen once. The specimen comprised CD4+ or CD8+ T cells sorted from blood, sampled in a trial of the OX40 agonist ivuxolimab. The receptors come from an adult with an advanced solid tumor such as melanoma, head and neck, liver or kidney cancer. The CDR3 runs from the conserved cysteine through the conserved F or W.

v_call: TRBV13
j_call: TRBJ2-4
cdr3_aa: CASSLAADRVENIQYF

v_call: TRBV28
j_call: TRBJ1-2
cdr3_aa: CASSLGYEGYGYTF

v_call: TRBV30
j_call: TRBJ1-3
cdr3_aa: CAWSTGNTIYF

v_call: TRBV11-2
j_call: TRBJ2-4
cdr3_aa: CASSLLRGQRRNIQYF

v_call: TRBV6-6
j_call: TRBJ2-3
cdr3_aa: CASSPPRDSTDTQYF

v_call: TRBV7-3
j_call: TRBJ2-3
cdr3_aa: CASSIGEADTQYF

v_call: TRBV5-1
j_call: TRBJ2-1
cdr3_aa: CASSYRWGEGGYNEQFF

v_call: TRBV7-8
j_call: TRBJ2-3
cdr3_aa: CASSFPGTSGGSDTQYF

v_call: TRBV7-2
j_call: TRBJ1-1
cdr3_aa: CASSRIMSANEAFF

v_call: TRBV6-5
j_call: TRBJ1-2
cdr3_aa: CASRRITAQRYGYTF

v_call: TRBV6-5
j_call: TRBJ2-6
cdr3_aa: CASSSLRGGANVLTF

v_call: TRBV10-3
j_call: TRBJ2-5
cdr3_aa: CAISESFGETQYF

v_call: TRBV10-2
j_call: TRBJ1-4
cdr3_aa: CASSLRGRDEKLFF

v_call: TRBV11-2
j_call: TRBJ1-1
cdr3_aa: CASSLGGRGNTEAFF

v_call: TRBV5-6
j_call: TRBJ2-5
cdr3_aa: CASSPRLQETQYF

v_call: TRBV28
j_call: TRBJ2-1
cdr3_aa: CASSSGVTGGEEQFF

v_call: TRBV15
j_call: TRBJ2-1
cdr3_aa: CATSRDRNNEQFF

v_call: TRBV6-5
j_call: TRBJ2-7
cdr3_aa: CASSYSLGGEQYF

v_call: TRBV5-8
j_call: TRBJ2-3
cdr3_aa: CASSPTVDTQYF

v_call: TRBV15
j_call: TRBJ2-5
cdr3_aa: CATSRESWRETQYF

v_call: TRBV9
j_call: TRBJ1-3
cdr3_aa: CASSVLGTAGNTIYF

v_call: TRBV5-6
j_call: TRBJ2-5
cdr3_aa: CASSLRETQYF

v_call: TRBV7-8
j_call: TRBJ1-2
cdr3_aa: CASSLDGYSGYTF

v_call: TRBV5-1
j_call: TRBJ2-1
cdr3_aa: CASSLTPISSYNEQFF

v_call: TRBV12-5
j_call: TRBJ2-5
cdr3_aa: CASGSWVGETQYF